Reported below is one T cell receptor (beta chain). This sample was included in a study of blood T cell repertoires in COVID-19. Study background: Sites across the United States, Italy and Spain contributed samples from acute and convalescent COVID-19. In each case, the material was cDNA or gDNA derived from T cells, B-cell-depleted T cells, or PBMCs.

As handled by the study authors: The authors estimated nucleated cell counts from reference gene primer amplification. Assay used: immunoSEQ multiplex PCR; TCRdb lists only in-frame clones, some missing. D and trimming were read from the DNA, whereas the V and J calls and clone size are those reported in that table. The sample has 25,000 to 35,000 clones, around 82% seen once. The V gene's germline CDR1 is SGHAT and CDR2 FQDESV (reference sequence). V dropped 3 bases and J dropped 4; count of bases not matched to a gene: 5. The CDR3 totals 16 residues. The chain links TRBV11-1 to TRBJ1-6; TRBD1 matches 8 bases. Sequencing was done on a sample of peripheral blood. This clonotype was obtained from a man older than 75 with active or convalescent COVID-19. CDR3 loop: CASSLGQAGYNSPLHF. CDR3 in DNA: TGTGCCAGCAGCTTGGGACAGGCGGGTTATAATTCACCCCTCCACTTT.